Reported below is one T cell receptor beta chain. Which antigen it targets is not known. One base away there is no much larger clone; base qualities are not given. This sample is drawn from a study of graft-versus-host responses after intestinal transplantation (dated by TCRdb to the early 2020s). General notes on the study: Multivisceral, liver-intestinal, or isolated intestinal transplants were received by the recipients. The cohort enrolled about two dozen intestinal transplant recipients including one retransplant, and a few patients lacking pretransplant specimens were excluded. After intestinal transplantation, graft-versus-host and host-versus-graft alloreactive T cell clones in the graft, circulation and bone marrow were tracked using bulk TCR-beta CDR3 sequencing. Alloreactive clones were identified by sequencing pre-transplant mixed lymphocyte reaction products and comparing them with unstimulated pre-transplant donor and recipient T cells. Donor T cell macrochimerism was defined as a peak of at least 4% donor T cells among recipient peripheral blood mononuclear cells. Instead of going to the commercial service, samples from a few later patients were sequenced in-house on an Illumina MiSeq and processed with MiXCR. All recipients received anti-thymocyte globulin induction followed by maintenance tacrolimus and steroids for approximately 3 years. The investigation overall reported the following: The conclusions were limited by the relatively low number and heterogeneity of the intestinal transplant patients. In the allografts of patients with donor T cell macrochimerism, GvH to HvG T cell clonal ratios were high. GvH clones turned up in recipient bone marrow, with some appearing earlier in ileal mucosa or blood, a pattern consistent with an intestinal mucosal origin. Early after transplant, peak levels of circulating GvH clones were associated with declines in HvG clones.

The library was prepared using the immunoSEQ multiplex PCR assay. For most patients, genomic DNA was isolated using the Qiagen DNeasy Blood and Tissue Kit and was shipped frozen to Adaptive Biotechnologies for TCR sequencing. Adaptive Biotechnologies carried out high-throughput TCR-beta CDR3 sequencing of genomic DNA for most patients. The authors' analysis ran thus. TCR sequencing data for 15 to 20 patients were retrieved from Adaptive's ImmunoSEQ software; a few other patients were processed with MiXCR and VDJtools. To correct CD4 versus CD8 sorting errors, sequences present in both subsets at a frequency ratio below 5:1 were removed. CDR3 nucleotide sequences shared by donor and recipient were removed because the origin of these sequences could not be assigned. To count as alloreactive, a clone needed at least 2-fold expansion over unstimulated cells and a minimum CFSE-low frequency of 0.002% (template counts) or 0.001% (read counts). Clones were considered mappable if detected in sequenced pre-transplant spleen, lymph node, or MLR CFSE-low populations of the donor or recipient. The cumulative frequency of alloreactive clones was calculated as a percentage of all sequences, weighted by copy number. What TCRdb holds here is the immuneACCESS table cut down to in-frame rearrangements. Part of the clones is not present; checked against another copy, under half of the missing clones reflect an unresolved V gene, and the others are unexplained. V and J calls and clone size follow that table, whereas D and trimming were derived from the DNA. The sample yields 75,000 to 100,000 clones; roughly nine tenths were counted once. About 0.18% of the sample rests with the top ten.

Per the publication, the time point label means: cells obtained before transplantation from donor or recipient. CD3+CD4+ and CD3+CD8+ populations were FACS-sorted from unstimulated pre-transplant donor and recipient cells taken from spleen or lymph nodes. Including the terminal cysteine and phenylalanine, the CDR3 comprises 13 residues. Kept here is only the CDR3 DNA, which spans 39 bases and is read in frame from base 1. The germline V gene specifies SGHTA as CDR1 and FQGNSA as CDR2. V lost 1 base and J lost 1 base; the stretch between them is 5 bases long. The chain joins TRBV7-2 to TRBJ2-7; the D gene cannot be resolved reliably. The TCR originated in a human donor who was the organ donor for an intestinal transplant. The sample consisted of unstimulated CD4+ T cells sorted from spleen or lymph node cells, taken before transplant. The CDR3 region has the sequence CASSLGASYEQYF. The DNA sequence follows: TGTGCCAGCAGCTTAGGGGCTTCCTACGAGCAGTACTTC.